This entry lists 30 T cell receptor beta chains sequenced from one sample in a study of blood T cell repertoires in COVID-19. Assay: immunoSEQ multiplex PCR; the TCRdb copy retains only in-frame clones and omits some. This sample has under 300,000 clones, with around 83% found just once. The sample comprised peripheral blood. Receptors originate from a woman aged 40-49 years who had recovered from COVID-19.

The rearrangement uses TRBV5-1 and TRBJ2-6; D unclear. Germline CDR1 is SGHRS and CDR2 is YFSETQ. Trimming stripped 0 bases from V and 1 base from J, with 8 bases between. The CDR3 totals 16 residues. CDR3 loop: CASSLARFSGANVLTF. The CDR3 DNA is TGCGCCAGCAGCTTGGCCCGTTTTTCTGGGGCCAACGTCCTGACTTTC.

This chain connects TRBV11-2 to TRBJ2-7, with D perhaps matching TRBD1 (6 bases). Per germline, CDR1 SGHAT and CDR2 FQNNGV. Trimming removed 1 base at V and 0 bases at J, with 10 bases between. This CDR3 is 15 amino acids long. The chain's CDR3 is CASSLAGQISYEQYF. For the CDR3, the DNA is TGTGCCAGCAGCTTAGCTGGACAGATCTCCTACGAGCAGTACTTC.

CDR3 in DNA: TGTGCCACCAGCAGAGAGGGGGCCTTGAGTCAGCCCCAGCATTTT. This codes for CATSREGALSQPQHF. The genes are TRBV15 and TRBJ1-5; D perhaps matches TRBD1 (6 bases). The CDR3 extends over 15 amino acids. The germline CDR1 and CDR2 sequences are LNHNV and YYDKDF (reference sequence). V was pared by 0 bases and J by 6 bases, with 12 bases between.

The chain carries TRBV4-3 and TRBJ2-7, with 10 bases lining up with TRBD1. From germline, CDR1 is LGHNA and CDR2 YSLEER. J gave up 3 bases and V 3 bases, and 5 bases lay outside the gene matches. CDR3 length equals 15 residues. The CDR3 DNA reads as TGCGCCAGCAGCCAGGACAGGGGGGGGTTCTACGAGCAGTACTTC. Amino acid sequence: CASSQDRGGFYEQYF.

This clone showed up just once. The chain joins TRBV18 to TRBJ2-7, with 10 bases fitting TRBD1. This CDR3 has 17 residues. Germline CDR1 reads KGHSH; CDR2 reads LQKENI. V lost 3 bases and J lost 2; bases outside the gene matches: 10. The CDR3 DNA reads TGTGCCAGCTCACCTAAATCCTCCGGGACAGGGGCCTACGAGCAGTACTTC. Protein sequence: CASSPKSSGTGAYEQYF.

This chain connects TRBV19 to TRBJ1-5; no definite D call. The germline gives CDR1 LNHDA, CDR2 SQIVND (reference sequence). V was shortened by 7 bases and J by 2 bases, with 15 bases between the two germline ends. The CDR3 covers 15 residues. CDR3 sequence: CASMSGGPGNQPQHF. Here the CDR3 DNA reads TGTGCCAGTATGTCAGGAGGACCCGGCAATCAGCCCCAGCATTTT.

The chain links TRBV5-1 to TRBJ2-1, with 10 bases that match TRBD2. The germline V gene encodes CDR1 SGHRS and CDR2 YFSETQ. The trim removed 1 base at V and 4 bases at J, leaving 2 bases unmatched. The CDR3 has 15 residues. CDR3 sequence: CASSLTLAGYNEQFF. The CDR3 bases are TGCGCCAGCAGCTTGACACTAGCGGGGTACAATGAGCAGTTCTTC.

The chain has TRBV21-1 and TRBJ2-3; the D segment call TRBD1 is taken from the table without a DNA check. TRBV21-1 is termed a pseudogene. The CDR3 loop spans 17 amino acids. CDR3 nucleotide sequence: TGTGCCAGTGTGGGACAGGATACAACTAGCCCCACAGATACGCAGTATTTT. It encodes CASVGQDTTSPTDTQYF.

CDR3 residues: CASSLGGDYGYTF. CDR3 nucleotide sequence: TGTGCCAGCAGCTTAGGGGGAGATTATGGCTACACCTTC. This chain joins TRBV7-9 and TRBJ1-2; D ambiguous. The CDR3 loop spans 13 amino acids. Germline-derived CDR1 and CDR2 are SEHNR and FQNEAQ (reference sequence). Trimming removed 1 base at V and 5 bases at J, with 8 bases between.

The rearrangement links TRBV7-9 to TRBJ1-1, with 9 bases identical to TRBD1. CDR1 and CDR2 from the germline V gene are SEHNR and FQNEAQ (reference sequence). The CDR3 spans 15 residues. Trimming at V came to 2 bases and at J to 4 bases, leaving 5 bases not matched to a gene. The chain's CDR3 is CASSLSTGGFTEAFF. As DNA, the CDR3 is TGTGCCAGCAGCTTATCAACAGGGGGCTTCACTGAAGCTTTCTTT.

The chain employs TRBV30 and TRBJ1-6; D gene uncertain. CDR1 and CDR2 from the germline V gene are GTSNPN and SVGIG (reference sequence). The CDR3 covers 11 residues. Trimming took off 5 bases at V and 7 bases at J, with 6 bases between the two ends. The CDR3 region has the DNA TGTGCCTGGGACAAAAATTCACCCCTCCACTTT. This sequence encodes CAWDKNSPLHF.

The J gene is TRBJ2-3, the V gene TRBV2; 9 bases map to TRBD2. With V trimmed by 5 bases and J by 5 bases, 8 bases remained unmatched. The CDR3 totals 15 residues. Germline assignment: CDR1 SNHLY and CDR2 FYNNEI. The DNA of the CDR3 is TGTGCCAGCAGTACCGGGACTAGCAGATTAGATACGCAGTATTTT. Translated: CASSTGTSRLDTQYF.

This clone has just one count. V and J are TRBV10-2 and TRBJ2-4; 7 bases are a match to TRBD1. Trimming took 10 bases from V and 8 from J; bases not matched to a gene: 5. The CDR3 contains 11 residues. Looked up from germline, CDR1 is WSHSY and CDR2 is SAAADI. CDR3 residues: CATRQGDIQYF. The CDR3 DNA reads TGCGCCACCAGACAGGGAGACATTCAGTACTTC.

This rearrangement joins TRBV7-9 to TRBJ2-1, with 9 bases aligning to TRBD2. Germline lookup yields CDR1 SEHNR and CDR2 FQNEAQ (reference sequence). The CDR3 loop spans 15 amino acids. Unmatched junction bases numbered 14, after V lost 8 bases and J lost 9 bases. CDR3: CASRPPAGGPGEQFF. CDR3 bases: TGTGCCAGCCGACCCCCTGCGGGGGGGCCTGGTGAGCAGTTCTTC.

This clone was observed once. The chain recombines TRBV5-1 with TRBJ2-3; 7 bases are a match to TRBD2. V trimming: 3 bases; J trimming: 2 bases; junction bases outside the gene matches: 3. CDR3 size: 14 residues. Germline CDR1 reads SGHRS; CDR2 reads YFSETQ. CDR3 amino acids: CASSSGLYTDTQYF. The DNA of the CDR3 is TGCGCCAGCAGCTCGGGACTATACACAGATACGCAGTATTTT.

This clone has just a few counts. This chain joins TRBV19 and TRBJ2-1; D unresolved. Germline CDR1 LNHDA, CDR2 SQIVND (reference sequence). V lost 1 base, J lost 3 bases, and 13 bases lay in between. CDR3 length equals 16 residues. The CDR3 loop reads CASSIGAQLIYNEQFF. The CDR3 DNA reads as TGTGCCAGTAGTATAGGGGCACAGCTCATCTACAATGAGCAGTTCTTC. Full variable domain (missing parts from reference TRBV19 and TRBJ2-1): DGGITQSPKYLFRKEGQNVTLSCEQNLNHDAMYWYRQDPGQGLRLIYYSQIVNDFQKGDIAEGYSVSREKKESFPLTVTSAQKNPTAFYLCASSIGAQLIYNEQFFGPGTRLTVL.

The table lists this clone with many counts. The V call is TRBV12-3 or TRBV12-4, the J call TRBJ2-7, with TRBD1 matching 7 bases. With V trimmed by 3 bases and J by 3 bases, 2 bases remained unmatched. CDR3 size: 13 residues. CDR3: CASSLRTGYEQYF. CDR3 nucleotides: TGTGCCAGCAGTTTGAGGACAGGCTACGAGCAGTACTTC.

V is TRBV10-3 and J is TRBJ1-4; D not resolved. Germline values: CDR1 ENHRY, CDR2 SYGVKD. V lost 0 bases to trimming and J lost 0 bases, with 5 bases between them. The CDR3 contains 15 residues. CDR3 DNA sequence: TGTGCCATCAGTGAGTCCCTTACAACTAATGAAAAACTGTTTTTT. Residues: CAISESLTTNEKLFF.

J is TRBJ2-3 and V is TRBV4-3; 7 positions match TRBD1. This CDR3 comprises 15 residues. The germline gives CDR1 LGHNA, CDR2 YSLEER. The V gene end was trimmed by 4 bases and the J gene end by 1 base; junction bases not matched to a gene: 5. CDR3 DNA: TGCGCCAGCAGCCGCGCAGGGGGAGGCACAGATACGCAGTATTTT. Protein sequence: CASSRAGGGTDTQYF.

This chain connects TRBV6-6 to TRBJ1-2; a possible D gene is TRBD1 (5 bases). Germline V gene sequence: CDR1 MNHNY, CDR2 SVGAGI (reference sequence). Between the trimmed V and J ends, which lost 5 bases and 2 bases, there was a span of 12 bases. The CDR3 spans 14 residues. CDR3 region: CASSPQEDNYGYTF. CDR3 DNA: TGTGCCAGCAGTCCACAGGAAGACAACTATGGCTACACCTTC.

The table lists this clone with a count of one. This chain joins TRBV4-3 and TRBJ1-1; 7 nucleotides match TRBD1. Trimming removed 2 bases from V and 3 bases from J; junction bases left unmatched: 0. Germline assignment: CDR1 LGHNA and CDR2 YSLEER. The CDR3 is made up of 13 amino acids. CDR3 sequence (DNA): TGCGCCAGCAGCCAACAGGGGGACACTGAAGCTTTCTTT. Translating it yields CASSQQGDTEAFF.

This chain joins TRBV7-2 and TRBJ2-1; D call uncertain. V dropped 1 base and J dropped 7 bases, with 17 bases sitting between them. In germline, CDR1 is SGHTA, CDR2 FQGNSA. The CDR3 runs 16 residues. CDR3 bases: TGTGCCAGCAGCTTAGTAGTTTTTGGTCTCGGGAATGAGCAGTTCTTC. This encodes CASSLVVFGLGNEQFF.

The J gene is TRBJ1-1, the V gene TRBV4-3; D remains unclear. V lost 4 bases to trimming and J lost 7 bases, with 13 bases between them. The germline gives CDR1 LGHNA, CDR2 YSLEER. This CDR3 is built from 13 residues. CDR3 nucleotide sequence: TGCGCCAGCAGCCCGACCCGGAGCGGTGAAGCTTTCTTT. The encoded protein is CASSPTRSGEAFF.

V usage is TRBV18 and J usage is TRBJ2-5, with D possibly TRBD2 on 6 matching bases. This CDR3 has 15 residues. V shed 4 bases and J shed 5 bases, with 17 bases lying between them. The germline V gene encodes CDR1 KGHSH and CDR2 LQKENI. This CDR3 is CASSLGATGGETQYF. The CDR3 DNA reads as TGTGCCAGCTCACTGGGAGCTACCGGAGGGGAGACCCAGTACTTC.

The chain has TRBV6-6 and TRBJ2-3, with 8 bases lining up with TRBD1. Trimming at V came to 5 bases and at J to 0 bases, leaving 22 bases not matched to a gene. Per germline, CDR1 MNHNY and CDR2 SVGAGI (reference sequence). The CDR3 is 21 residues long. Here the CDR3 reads CASSLRIGTGQVISSTDTQYF. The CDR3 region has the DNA TGTGCCAGCAGTCTAAGGATCGGTACGGGACAGGTAATTTCTAGCACAGATACGCAGTATTTT.

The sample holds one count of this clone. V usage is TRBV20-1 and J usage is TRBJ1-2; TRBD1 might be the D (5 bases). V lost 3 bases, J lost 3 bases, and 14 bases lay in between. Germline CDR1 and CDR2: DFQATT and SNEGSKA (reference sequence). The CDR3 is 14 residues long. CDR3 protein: CSASGDSTYYGYTF. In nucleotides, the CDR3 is TGCAGTGCTAGTGGTGACAGTACCTACTATGGCTACACCTTC.

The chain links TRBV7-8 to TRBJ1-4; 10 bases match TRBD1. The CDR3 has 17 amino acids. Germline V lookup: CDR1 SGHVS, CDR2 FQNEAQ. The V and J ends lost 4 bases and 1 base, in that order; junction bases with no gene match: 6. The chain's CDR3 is CASSSDRGPLTNEKLFF. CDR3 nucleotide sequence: TGTGCCAGCAGCTCCGACAGGGGGCCTTTAACTAATGAAAAACTGTTTTTT.

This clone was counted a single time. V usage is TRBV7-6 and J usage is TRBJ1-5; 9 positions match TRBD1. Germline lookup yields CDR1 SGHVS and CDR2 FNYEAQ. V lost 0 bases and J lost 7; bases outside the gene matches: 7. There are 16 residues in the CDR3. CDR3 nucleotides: TGTGCCAGCAGCTTAGCGACCCGGACAGGGGAACAGCCCCAGCATTTT. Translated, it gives CASSLATRTGEQPQHF. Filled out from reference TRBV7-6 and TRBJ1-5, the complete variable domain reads GAGVSQSPRYKVTKRGQDVALRCDPISGHVSLYWYRQALGQGPEFLTYFNYEAQQDKSGLPNDRFSAERPEGSISTLTIQRTEQRDSAMYRCASSLATRTGEQPQHFGDGTRLSIL.

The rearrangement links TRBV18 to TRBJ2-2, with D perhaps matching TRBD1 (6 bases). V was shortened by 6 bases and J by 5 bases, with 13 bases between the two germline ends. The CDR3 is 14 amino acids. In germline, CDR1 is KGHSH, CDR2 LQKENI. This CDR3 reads CASSPYRETGELFF. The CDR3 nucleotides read TGTGCCAGCTCGCCTTACAGGGAGACCGGGGAGCTGTTTTTT. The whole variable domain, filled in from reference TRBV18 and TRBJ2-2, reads NAGVMQNPRHLVRRRGQEARLRCSPMKGHSHVYWYRQLPEEGLKFMVYLQKENIIDESGMPKERFSAEFPKEGPSILRIQQVVRGDSAAYFCASSPYRETGELFFGEGSRLTVL.

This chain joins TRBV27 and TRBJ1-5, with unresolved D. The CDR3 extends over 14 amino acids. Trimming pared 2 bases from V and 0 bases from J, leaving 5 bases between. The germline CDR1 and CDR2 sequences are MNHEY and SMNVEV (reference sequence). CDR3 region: CASSLAYSNQPQHF. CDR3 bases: TGTGCCAGCAGTTTAGCCTATAGCAATCAGCCCCAGCATTTT.